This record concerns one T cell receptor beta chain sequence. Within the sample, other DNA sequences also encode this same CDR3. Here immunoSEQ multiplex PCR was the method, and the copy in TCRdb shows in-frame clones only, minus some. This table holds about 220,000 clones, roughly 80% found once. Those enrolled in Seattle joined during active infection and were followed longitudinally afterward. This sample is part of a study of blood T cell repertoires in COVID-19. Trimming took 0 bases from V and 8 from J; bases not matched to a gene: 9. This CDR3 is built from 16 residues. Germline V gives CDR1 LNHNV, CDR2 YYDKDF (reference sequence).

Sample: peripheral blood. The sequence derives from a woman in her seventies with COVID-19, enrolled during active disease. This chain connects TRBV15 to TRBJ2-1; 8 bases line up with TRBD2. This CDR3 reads CATSRDPGRAIDEQFF. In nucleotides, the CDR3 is TGTGCCACCAGCAGAGATCCCGGGAGGGCCATCGATGAGCAGTTCTTC.